This is a list of T cell receptor beta chains from one sample in a study of chemoradiotherapy in HPV16-positive cancers. Some clones are missing from TCRdb's copy, which holds only in-frame ones; the method was immunoSEQ multiplex PCR. The sample shows about 25,000 clones, just over 90% of them seen only once. Sequences were derived from blood, sampled from a patient who underwent chemoradiotherapy. The origin of the receptors is a human donor with HPV-associated anogenital cancer. Each CDR3 is given with its conserved first and last residue. Size tells how often a clone was seen (once, few, many) or the class of an expanded clone, and some rows leave it out.

size: -; V: TRBV6-6; J: TRBJ2-7; CDR3: CASSYFGGESEQYF
size: -; V: TRBV5-1; J: TRBJ1-1; CDR3: CASCLDNVIGTEAFF
size: -; V: TRBV19; J: TRBJ2-1; CDR3: CASRPDRDSYNEQFF
size: few; V: TRBV30; J: TRBJ1-6; CDR3: CAWSVTGVNSPLHF
size: -; V: TRBV13; J: TRBJ2-1; CDR3: CASSGGNNEQFF
size: -; V: TRBV2; J: TRBJ2-2; CDR3: CASSYIVEAGELFF
size: -; V: TRBV2; J: TRBJ2-3; CDR3: CASSTGLAGGVDTQYF
size: -; V: TRBV10-3; J: TRBJ1-6; CDR3: CAISENNINSPLHF
size: -; V: TRBV6-5; J: TRBJ1-2; CDR3: CASTDRGIGHLNF
size: -; V: TRBV4-3; J: TRBJ2-7; CDR3: CASSQDGRTGFYEQYF
size: -; V: TRBV6-5; J: TRBJ2-7; CDR3: CASSYSILAGAYEQYF
size: -; V: TRBV9; J: TRBJ1-2; CDR3: CASSTGQTYYGYTF
size: -; V: TRBV6-6; J: TRBJ2-5; CDR3: CASTDPGTGGETQYF
size: once; V: TRBV7-9; J: TRBJ2-1; CDR3: CASTAPGLRQNEQFF
size: -; V: TRBV27; J: TRBJ2-7; CDR3: CASSPGRKPYEQYF
size: once; V: TRBV6-5; J: TRBJ2-5; CDR3: CASSQQTGQETQYF
size: -; V: TRBV30; J: TRBJ1-1; CDR3: CAWSGRDTNTEAFF
size: -; V: TRBV28; J: TRBJ1-1; CDR3: CASSLWAGRTEAFF
size: -; V: TRBV7-8; J: TRBJ1-5; CDR3: CASSSGGGYQPQHF
size: -; V: TRBV7-2; J: TRBJ2-3; CDR3: CASNEGSTDTQYF